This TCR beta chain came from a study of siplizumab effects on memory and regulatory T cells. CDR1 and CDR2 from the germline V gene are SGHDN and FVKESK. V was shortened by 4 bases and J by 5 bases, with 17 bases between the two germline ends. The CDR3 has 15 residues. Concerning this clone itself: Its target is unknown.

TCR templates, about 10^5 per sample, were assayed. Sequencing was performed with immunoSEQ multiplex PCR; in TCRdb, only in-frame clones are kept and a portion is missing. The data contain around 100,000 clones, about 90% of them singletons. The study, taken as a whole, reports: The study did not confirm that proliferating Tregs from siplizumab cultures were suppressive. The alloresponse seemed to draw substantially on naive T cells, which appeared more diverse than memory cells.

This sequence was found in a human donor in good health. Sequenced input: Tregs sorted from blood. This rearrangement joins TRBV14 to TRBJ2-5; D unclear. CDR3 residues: CASSRNVGSWETQYF. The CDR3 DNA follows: TGTGCCAGCAGCCGAAACGTAGGGTCATGGGAGACCCAGTACTTC. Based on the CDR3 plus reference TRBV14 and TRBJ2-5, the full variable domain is EAGVTQFPSHSVIEKGQTVTLRCDPISGHDNLYWYRRVMGKEIKFLLHFVKESKQDESGMPNNRFLAERTGGTYSTLKVQPAELEDSGVYFCASSRNVGSWETQYFGPGTRLLVL.